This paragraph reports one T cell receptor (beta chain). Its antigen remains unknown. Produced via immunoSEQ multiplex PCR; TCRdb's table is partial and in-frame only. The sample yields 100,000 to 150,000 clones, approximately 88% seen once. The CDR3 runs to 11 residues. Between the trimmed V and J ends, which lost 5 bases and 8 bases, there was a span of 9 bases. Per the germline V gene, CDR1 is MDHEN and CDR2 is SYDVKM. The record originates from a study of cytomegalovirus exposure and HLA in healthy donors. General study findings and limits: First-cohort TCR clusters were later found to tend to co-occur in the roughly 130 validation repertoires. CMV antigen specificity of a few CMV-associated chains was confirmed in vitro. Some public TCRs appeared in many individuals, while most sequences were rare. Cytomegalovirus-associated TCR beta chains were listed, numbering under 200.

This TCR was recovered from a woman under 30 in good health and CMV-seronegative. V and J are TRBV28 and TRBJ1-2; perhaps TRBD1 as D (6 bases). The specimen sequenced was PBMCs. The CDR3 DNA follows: TGTGCCAGCAGTCGACAGGAAGGCTACACCTTC. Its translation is CASSRQEGYTF.